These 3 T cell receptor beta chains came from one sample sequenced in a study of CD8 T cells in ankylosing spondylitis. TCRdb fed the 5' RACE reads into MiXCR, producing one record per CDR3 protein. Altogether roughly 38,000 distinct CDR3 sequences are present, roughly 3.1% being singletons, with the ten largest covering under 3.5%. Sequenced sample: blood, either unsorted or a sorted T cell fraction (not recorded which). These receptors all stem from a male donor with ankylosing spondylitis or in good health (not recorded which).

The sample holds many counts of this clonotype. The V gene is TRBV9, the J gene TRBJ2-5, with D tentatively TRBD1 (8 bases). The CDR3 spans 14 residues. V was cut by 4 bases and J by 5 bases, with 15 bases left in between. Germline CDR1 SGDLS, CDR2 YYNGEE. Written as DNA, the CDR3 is TGTGCCAGCAGCTCCACAGGGGGAGGGGAGACCCAGTACTTC. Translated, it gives CASSSTGGGETQYF.

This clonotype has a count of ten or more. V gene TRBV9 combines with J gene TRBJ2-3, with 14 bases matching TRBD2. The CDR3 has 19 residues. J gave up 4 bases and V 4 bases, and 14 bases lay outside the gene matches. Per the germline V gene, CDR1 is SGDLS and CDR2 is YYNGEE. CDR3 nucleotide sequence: TGTGCCAGCAGCCCGTCGCGCACCGGGACTAGCGGGGGTGCAGATACGCAGTATTTT. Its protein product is CASSPSRTGTSGGADTQYF.

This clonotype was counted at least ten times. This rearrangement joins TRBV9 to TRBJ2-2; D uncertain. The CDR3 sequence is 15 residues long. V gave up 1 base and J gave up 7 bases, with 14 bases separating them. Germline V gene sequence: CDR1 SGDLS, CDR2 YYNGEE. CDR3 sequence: CASSVTQGGDGELFF. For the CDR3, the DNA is TGTGCCAGCAGCGTAACCCAAGGCGGAGACGGGGAGCTGTTTTTT.